One TCR beta chain is described in this entry. This entry is derived from a study of somatic mutations in cytotoxic T cells in rheumatoid arthritis. TCRdb's copy holds only in-frame clones and misses some; the assay was immunoSEQ multiplex PCR. In the table there are about 3,800 clones, 60% to 80% of which are singletons. Sequencing was performed on CD8+ T cells sorted from blood. This sequence was found in an adult with rheumatoid arthritis.

CDR3 loop: CSVGLNTGELFF. The CDR3 nucleotides read TGCAGCGTTGGATTAAACACCGGGGAGCTGTTTTTT. The gene calls are TRBV29-1 and TRBJ2-2; D not resolved. There are 12 residues in the CDR3. Per germline, CDR1 SQVTM and CDR2 ANQGSEA. V lost 4 bases and J lost 2, with 5 bases in between.